This passage covers 27 T cell receptor beta chains from one sample sequenced in a study of CD4 T cells in relation to SARS-CoV-2 and coronaviruses. For these receptors, no antigen is known. Sequencing was performed with immunoSEQ multiplex PCR; in TCRdb, only in-frame clones are kept and a portion is missing. The top ten clones hold roughly 22% of a sample with over 25,000 clones, over 60% of them seen once. The unexposed donors gave CD4+ T cells in about 2011-2018, prior to COVID-19. Isolation of CD4+ T cells took place after roughly nine days in culture. Sequencing was done on a sample of CD4+ T cells from PBMCs, cultured in vitro. These receptor sequences come from a human donor in good health.

The V gene is TRBV18, the J gene TRBJ1-6, with a weak D call TRBD1 (6 bases). Trimming took 3 bases from V and 0 from J, leaving 15 bases between them. Per the germline V gene, CDR1 is KGHSH and CDR2 is LQKENI. This CDR3 is 18 amino acids long. CDR3 DNA sequence: TGTGCCAGCTCACCTCAGGGGCCCTCGAGCTCCTATAATTCACCCCTCCACTTT. Its translation is CASSPQGPSSSYNSPLHF.

The chain carries TRBV25-1 and TRBJ2-5, with 11 bases fitting TRBD2. The CDR3 runs to 15 residues. Germline V gene lookup returns CDR1 MGHDK and CDR2 SYGVNS. V shed 5 bases and J 0 bases; nucleotides not matched to a gene: 2. CDR3 sequence: CASSRTSGYQETQYF. Here the CDR3 DNA reads TGTGCCAGCAGTCGGACTAGCGGGTACCAAGAGACCCAGTACTTC.

The chain combines TRBV5-1 with TRBJ1-6; D possibly corresponds to TRBD1 (5 bases). The V and J ends lost 4 bases and 8 bases respectively, with 16 bases between them. This CDR3 comprises 15 residues. Germline CDR1 reads SGHRS; CDR2 reads YFSETQ. Written as DNA, the CDR3 is TGCGCCAGCAGCGACAGAAACGGGTTGGATTCACCCCTCCACTTT. It specifies CASSDRNGLDSPLHF.

This clone has just one count. This rearrangement joins TRBV6-4 to TRBJ2-3, with TRBD2 matching 12 bases. The CDR3 runs 16 residues. Germline CDR1 is MRHNA and CDR2 is SNTAGT. With 3 bases clipped from V and 6 bases from J, the junction kept 7 bases outside the gene matches. CDR3 sequence reads: CASSENGLAGLDTQYF. In DNA form, the CDR3 reads TGTGCCAGCAGTGAAAATGGACTAGCGGGGTTGGATACGCAGTATTTT.

The CDR3 region has the DNA TGTGCCAGCAGCCTCACAAACTCCTATGGCTACACCTTC. It encodes CASSLTNSYGYTF. The chain links TRBV7-9 to TRBJ1-2, with D unclear. CDR3 size: 13 residues. V shed 5 bases and J shed 4 bases, with 11 bases lying between them. The V gene's germline CDR1 is SEHNR and CDR2 FQNEAQ (reference sequence).

V usage is TRBV5-4 and J usage is TRBJ1-1; D is possibly TRBD1 (5 bases). Germline V lookup: CDR1 SGHNT, CDR2 YYREEE (reference sequence). This CDR3 comprises 13 residues. V gave up 8 bases and J gave up 1 base, with 12 bases separating them. The chain's CDR3 is CASRSGGNTEAFF. CDR3 in DNA: TGTGCCAGTAGGTCGGGGGGGAACACTGAAGCTTTCTTT.

This clone has just a few counts. The chain couples TRBV7-2 to TRBJ2-1, with TRBD2 identical over 8 bases. CDR3 length: 16 amino acids. With 5 bases clipped from V and 7 bases from J, the junction kept 13 bases outside the gene matches. Germline loops: CDR1 SGHTA, CDR2 FQGNSA. CDR3 protein: CASSTLSGRGNNEQFF. In DNA, the CDR3 is TGTGCCAGCAGCACCCTCAGCGGGAGAGGAAATAATGAGCAGTTCTTC.

This sequence joins TRBV6-6 and TRBJ1-4; D ambiguous. Germline CDR1 is MNHNY and CDR2 is SVGAGI (reference sequence). V lost 2 bases and J lost 11, with 9 bases in between. The length of the CDR3 is 12 residues. CDR3 coding DNA: TGTGCCAGCAGTTACCCCTTTAGGAAACTGTTTTTT. Translation: CASSYPFRKLFF.

The CDR3 nucleotides read TGTGCCAGCCGCCGGGACAGGGCGAACACCGGGGAGCTGTTTTTT. The encoded protein is CASRRDRANTGELFF. The chain carries TRBV19 and TRBJ2-2; 9 positions match TRBD1. This CDR3 has 15 residues. Per the germline V gene, CDR1 is LNHDA and CDR2 is SQIVND (reference sequence). V was clipped by 9 bases and J by 0 bases; unmatched bases: 5. Combining the CDR3 with reference TRBV19 and TRBJ2-2 gives the whole variable domain DGGITQSPKYLFRKEGQNVTLSCEQNLNHDAMYWYRQDPGQGLRLIYYSQIVNDFQKGDIAEGYSVSREKKESFPLTVTSAQKNPTAFYLCASRRDRANTGELFFGEGSRLTVL.

The gene calls are TRBV19 and TRBJ2-3; 9 bases are shared with TRBD1. Per germline, CDR1 LNHDA and CDR2 SQIVND (reference sequence). The V and J ends lost 5 bases and 2 bases, in that order; junction bases with no gene match: 5. The CDR3 sequence is 15 residues long. This CDR3 reads CASSLQGAYTDTQYF. CDR3 nucleotide sequence: TGTGCCAGTAGTTTACAGGGGGCCTACACAGATACGCAGTATTTT.

The chain combines TRBV7-2 with TRBJ2-3; TRBD2 aligns across 12 bases. The ends lost 0 bases at V and 6 bases at J; junction bases unmatched: 7. Germline values: CDR1 SGHTA, CDR2 FQGNSA. This CDR3 comprises 17 residues. The CDR3 spells CASSLAGLAGGMDTQYF. In DNA, the CDR3 is TGTGCCAGCAGCTTAGCTGGGCTAGCGGGAGGGATGGATACGCAGTATTTT.

The gene calls are TRBV2 and TRBJ1-1; D perhaps matches TRBD1 (6 bases). Germline V gives CDR1 SNHLY, CDR2 FYNNEI. V was pared by 8 bases and J by 5 bases, with 18 bases between. CDR3 size: 14 residues. The CDR3 coding sequence is TGTGCCAGCTCTGTCGAACAGGGCGTGACTGAAGCTTTCTTT. Amino acid sequence: CASSVEQGVTEAFF.

This clone occurred a few times. V usage is TRBV5-1 and J usage is TRBJ2-2; D remains unclear. This CDR3 is built from 13 residues. Germline CDR1 and CDR2: SGHRS and YFSETQ. Trimming took 2 bases from V and 3 from J, leaving 5 bases between them. The CDR3 region is CASSFSYTGELFF. DNA of the CDR3: TGCGCCAGCAGCTTCTCTTACACCGGGGAGCTGTTTTTT. The variable domain in full, with the rest retrieved from reference TRBV5-1 and TRBJ2-2, is KAGVTQTPRYLIKTRGQQVTLSCSPISGHRSVSWYQQTPGQGLQFLFEYFSETQRNKGNFPGRFSGRQFSNSRSEMNVSTLELGDSALYLCASSFSYTGELFFGEGSRLTVL.

V is TRBV3-1 (or the pseudogene TRBV3-2) and J is TRBJ1-1; D gene ambiguous. V was shortened by 4 bases and J by 13 bases, with 16 bases between the two germline ends. This CDR3 comprises 12 residues. CDR1 and CDR2 from the germline V gene are LGHDT and YNNKEL (reference sequence). The CDR3 sequence: CASSPSGRTLFF. CDR3 DNA: TGTGCCAGCAGCCCATCCGGGAGGACGCTTTTCTTT.

This clone was seen once. J is TRBJ2-5 and V is TRBV2, with no clear D. This CDR3 has 12 amino acids. V lost 4 bases and J lost 5, with 8 bases in between. The germline V gene has CDR1 SNHLY and CDR2 FYNNEI. Written as DNA, the CDR3 is TGTGCCAGCAGTGTTATGGGGGAGACCCAGTACTTC. It yields the protein CASSVMGETQYF.

The J gene is TRBJ2-4, the V gene TRBV5-4; D gene ambiguous. Germline V gene data show CDR1 as SGHNT and CDR2 as YYREEE (reference sequence). V was clipped by 0 bases and J by 2 bases, with 6 bases between them. CDR3 length: 14 amino acids. The CDR3 spells CASSLGSPKNIQYF. CDR3 sequence (DNA): TGTGCCAGCAGCTTGGGCAGCCCCAAAAACATTCAGTACTTC.

The chain is built from TRBV7-2 and TRBJ1-5; D is undetermined. Trimming shortened V by 5 bases and J by 1 base, and 9 bases separated the two germline ends. This CDR3 region has 14 residues. CDR1 SGHTA and CDR2 FQGNSA come from the germline V gene. The CDR3 bases are TGTGCCAGCAGCCCGGCGGGAAGCAATCAGCCCCAGCATTTT. It translates to CASSPAGSNQPQHF.

The V call is TRBV4-2, the J call TRBJ2-1, with no clear D. V lost 5 bases, J lost 9 bases, and 11 bases lay in between. This CDR3 has 12 amino acids. The V gene's germline CDR1 is LGHNA and CDR2 YNFKEQ. DNA of the CDR3: TGTGCCAGCAGCGGTCCAGCGACTGAGCAGTTCTTC. Amino acid sequence: CASSGPATEQFF.

The rearrangement uses TRBV2 and TRBJ1-6; 7 bases align to TRBD1. The CDR3 is 13 residues long. V shed 6 bases and J 7 bases; nucleotides not matched to a gene: 3. Germline V gene sequence: CDR1 SNHLY, CDR2 FYNNEI. The CDR3 DNA reads TGTGCCAGCAGGCGGGACAGCAATTCACCCCTCCACTTT. Residues: CASRRDSNSPLHF.

The gene calls are TRBV6-2 or TRBV6-3 and TRBJ2-5; the match to TRBD1 covers 8 bases. This CDR3 is built from 14 residues. The germline V gene has CDR1 MNHEY and CDR2 SVGEGT. The ends lost 4 bases at V and 6 bases at J; junction bases unmatched: 7. CDR3 residues: CASSSGQGGKTQYF. CDR3 sequence (DNA): TGTGCCAGCAGTTCTGGACAGGGTGGAAAGACCCAGTACTTC.

The J gene is TRBJ1-6, the V gene TRBV5-8, with 7 nucleotides matching TRBD1. J gave up 10 bases and V 0 bases, and 10 bases lay outside the gene matches. The CDR3 has 16 amino acids. Germline loops: CDR1 SGHTS, CDR2 YDEGEE. Here the CDR3 reads CASSLVQGGAGSPLHF. The CDR3 DNA sequence: TGTGCCAGCAGCTTGGTTCAGGGGGGCGCTGGATCACCCCTCCACTTT. Supplemented by reference TRBV5-8 and TRBJ1-6, the full variable domain reads EAGVTQSPTHLIKTRGQQATLRCSPISGHTSVYWYQQALGLGLQFLLWYDEGEERNRGNFPPRFSGRQFPNYSSELNVNALELEDSALYLCASSLVQGGAGSPLHFGNGTRLTVT.

The chain links TRBV7-3 to TRBJ2-3, with D perhaps TRBD2 (6 bases). The V gene lost 6 bases and the J gene lost 5 bases, with 18 bases spanning the gap. The CDR3 is 15 amino acids. The germline gives CDR1 SGHTA, CDR2 FQGTGA. The CDR3 is CASSRVAEVGDTQYF. The DNA for the CDR3 is TGTGCCAGCAGTCGGGTAGCGGAGGTTGGAGATACGCAGTATTTT.

The V gene is TRBV11-1, the J gene TRBJ1-6, with D maybe TRBD1 (6 bases). Germline V CDR1 and CDR2: SGHAT, FQDESV (reference sequence). The V end lost 5 bases, the J end lost 4 bases, and 15 bases lay between the germline ends. The CDR3 loop spans 16 amino acids. The CDR3 loop reads CASSPDSSGYNSPLHF. The CDR3 DNA sequence: TGTGCCAGCAGCCCGGACAGCTCGGGGTATAATTCACCCCTCCACTTT.

This clone showed up just a few times. The chain combines TRBV19 with TRBJ1-5; a possible D gene is TRBD1 (6 bases). The CDR3 contains 15 residues. V lost 6 bases and J lost 4, with 16 bases in between. From germline, CDR1 is LNHDA and CDR2 SQIVND (reference sequence). For the CDR3, the DNA is TGTGCCAGTAGCCCGGGGGGGGCAGAAAATCAGCCCCAGCATTTT. It is translated as CASSPGGAENQPQHF.

V gene TRBV19 combines with J gene TRBJ2-5; 9 bases align to TRBD1. CDR1 LNHDA and CDR2 SQIVND come from the germline V gene (reference sequence). This CDR3 has 15 residues. The V gene end was trimmed by 8 bases and the J gene end by 5 bases; junction bases not matched to a gene: 12. The CDR3 sequence: CASAQGTGPRETQYF. DNA for the CDR3: TGTGCCAGTGCGCAAGGGACAGGGCCTCGGGAGACCCAGTACTTC. Looking up the rest from reference TRBV19 and TRBJ2-5 gives the full variable domain: DGGITQSPKYLFRKEGQNVTLSCEQNLNHDAMYWYRQDPGQGLRLIYYSQIVNDFQKGDIAEGYSVSREKKESFPLTVTSAQKNPTAFYLCASAQGTGPRETQYFGPGTRLLVL.

This chain connects TRBV25-1 to TRBJ2-5; D unclear. V lost 3 bases and J lost 0, with 5 bases in between. The CDR3 has 13 residues. The germline V gene encodes CDR1 MGHDK and CDR2 SYGVNS. The CDR3 nucleotides are TGTGCCAGCAGTGACAGCAACCAAGAGACCCAGTACTTC. Protein sequence: CASSDSNQETQYF.

This clone appeared a few times. The V gene is TRBV7-2, the J gene TRBJ2-3, with 10 bases fitting TRBD2. The J segment lost 1 base and the V segment lost 5 bases, leaving 9 bases of the junction unmatched. The germline V gene has CDR1 SGHTA and CDR2 FQGNSA. This CDR3 is 17 amino acids long. The CDR3 DNA reads as TGTGCCAGCAGCCCGGGGGTTAGCGGGGGGCGCACAGATACGCAGTATTTT. This gives the protein CASSPGVSGGRTDTQYF.